A single sample is the source of the 24 T cell receptor beta chains below, sequenced in a study of blood T cell repertoires in COVID-19. The data were produced by immunoSEQ multiplex PCR, yet TCRdb's version contains in-frame clones alone and is incomplete. This table has 150,000 or so clones, over 75% appearing once. Sequencing used PBMCs or T cells enriched from blood (not recorded which). The source of these receptors is a man in his forties or fifties who had recovered from COVID-19.

The chain carries TRBV5-6 and TRBJ1-2; no clear D gene. The CDR3 has 13 residues. Germline V gene lookup returns CDR1 SGHDT and CDR2 YYEEEE. V lost 2 bases to trimming and J lost 5 bases, with 10 bases between them. In DNA form, the CDR3 reads TGTGCCAGCAGCTTCGGCGGAATTTATGGCTACACCTTC. This translates into CASSFGGIYGYTF.

The chain links TRBV6-5 to TRBJ2-1, with D perhaps TRBD1 (5 bases). The CDR3 sequence is 13 residues long. The V gene's germline CDR1 is MNHEY and CDR2 SVGAGI. V was cut by 5 bases and J by 2 bases, with 7 bases left in between. The CDR3 spells CASSKDTYNEQFF. The CDR3 coding sequence is TGTGCCAGCAGTAAGGACACCTACAATGAGCAGTTCTTC.

This chain connects TRBV24-1 to TRBJ1-1, with 8 bases matching TRBD1. CDR1 KGHDR and CDR2 SFDVKD come from the germline V gene. CDR3 length equals 12 residues. V lost 8 bases and J lost 4; bases outside the gene matches: 2. The chain's CDR3 is CATTGGVTEAFF. For the CDR3, the DNA is TGTGCCACCACAGGGGGCGTCACTGAAGCTTTCTTT.

The chain links TRBV25-1 to TRBJ1-2; D is uncertain. V lost 2 bases and J 5 bases, leaving 12 bases between the germline ends. CDR3 length: 14 residues. The germline V gene has CDR1 MGHDK and CDR2 SYGVNS. The CDR3 DNA reads TGTGCCAGCAGTGAACCCTCCCGGCGGTATGGCTACACCTTC. Amino acids: CASSEPSRRYGYTF.

This clone was counted between two and nine times. V and J are TRBV5-6 and TRBJ2-7; 7 bases fit TRBD1. This CDR3 has 15 amino acids. Germline assignment: CDR1 SGHDT and CDR2 YYEEEE. Trimming at V came to 3 bases and at J to 5 bases, leaving 11 bases not matched to a gene. The CDR3 here is CASSWGHLQGNEQYF. As DNA, the CDR3 is TGTGCCAGCAGCTGGGGTCACTTACAGGGGAACGAGCAGTACTTC.

The rearrangement links TRBV5-1 to TRBJ2-1, with TRBD2 identical over 14 bases. Germline CDR1 reads SGHRS; CDR2 reads YFSETQ. V gave up 9 bases and J gave up 9 bases; unmatched junction bases: 8. This CDR3 is built from 14 residues. CDR3 residues: CATKTSGGALEQFF. CDR3 sequence (DNA): TGCGCCACCAAGACTAGCGGGGGGGCGCTTGAGCAGTTCTTC.

This clone was detected a few times. The chain links TRBV5-5 to TRBJ1-6; D gene uncertain. This CDR3 region has 13 residues. Trimming removed 0 bases from V and 10 bases from J, with 8 bases in between. In germline, CDR1 is SGHKS, CDR2 YYEKEE (reference sequence). CDR3 region: CASSLELRSPLHF. DNA of the CDR3: TGTGCCAGCAGCTTGGAACTTCGGTCACCCCTCCACTTT.

This rearrangement joins TRBV7-6 to TRBJ2-7, with a possible D match to TRBD1 (6 bases). From germline, CDR1 is SGHVS and CDR2 FNYEAQ. V was shortened by 2 bases and J by 2 bases, with 13 bases between the two germline ends. The CDR3 runs to 15 residues. The DNA for the CDR3 is TGTGCCAGCAGCTTAATTGGCCAGGGGCCCTACGAGCAGTACTTC. Translation gives CASSLIGQGPYEQYF.

This sequence joins TRBV11-2 and TRBJ1-2; D unclear. The CDR3 runs 12 residues. Trimming pared 4 bases from V and 7 bases from J, leaving 10 bases between. Per the germline V gene, CDR1 is SGHAT and CDR2 is FQNNGV. The CDR3 sequence: CASSWERSGYTF. CDR3 in DNA: TGTGCCAGCAGCTGGGAGAGGTCTGGCTACACCTTC.

This rearrangement joins TRBV6-5 to TRBJ2-3; the D is unclear. CDR3 length equals 13 residues. V lost 7 bases and J 6 bases, leaving 14 bases between the germline ends. Germline V CDR1 and CDR2: MNHEY, SVGAGI. As DNA, the CDR3 is TGTGCCAGCACCCAACTGGTGGAGGATACGCAGTATTTT. It encodes CASTQLVEDTQYF.

This clone was observed a few times. The chain couples TRBV9 to TRBJ1-3, with D hard to call. Per the germline V gene, CDR1 is SGDLS and CDR2 is YYNGEE. Trimming took off 0 bases at V and 0 bases at J, with 19 bases between the two ends. The CDR3 is 19 residues long. CDR3 coding DNA: TGTGCCAGCAGCGTAGGATTCGGAGGCCCAGACGCCTCTGGAAACACCATATATTTT. Its protein product is CASSVGFGGPDASGNTIYF.

The chain couples TRBV3-1 (or the pseudogene TRBV3-2) to TRBJ2-3, with TRBD2 identical over 15 bases. Looked up from germline, CDR1 is LGHDT and CDR2 is YNNKEL (reference sequence). V trimming: 0 bases; J trimming: 1 base; junction bases outside the gene matches: 8. The CDR3 is made up of 20 amino acids. The CDR3 region has the DNA TGTGCCAGCAGCCAAGATCGGGGGACTAGCGGGGGGCCACGCACAGATACGCAGTATTTT. Translated: CASSQDRGTSGGPRTDTQYF.

This sequence joins TRBV11-2 and TRBJ2-5; TRBD2 aligns across 8 bases. Germline-derived CDR1 and CDR2 are SGHAT and FQNNGV. The CDR3 has 17 amino acids. Trimming removed 0 bases from V and 5 bases from J; junction bases left unmatched: 11. The CDR3 region is CASSLDRMAGGRETQYF. Here the CDR3 DNA reads TGTGCCAGCAGCTTAGATAGGATGGCGGGGGGCCGGGAGACCCAGTACTTC.

This chain links TRBV4-2 with TRBJ2-1, with D possibly being TRBD2 (5 bases). V lost 4 bases, J lost 1 base, and 14 bases lay in between. The V gene's germline CDR1 is LGHNA and CDR2 YNFKEQ. The CDR3 contains 16 residues. CDR3: CASSPRGSVSYNEQFF. The CDR3 DNA reads as TGTGCCAGCAGCCCCCGTGGTAGCGTATCCTACAATGAGCAGTTCTTC.

The chain is built from TRBV19 and TRBJ2-1, with D hard to call. Trimming removed 5 bases from V and 0 bases from J, with 11 bases in between. CDR1 LNHDA and CDR2 SQIVND come from the germline V gene (reference sequence). The CDR3 runs 15 residues. The CDR3 loop is CASSSGGSSYNEQFF. CDR3 sequence (DNA): TGTGCCAGTAGTTCCGGCGGAAGCTCCTACAATGAGCAGTTCTTC.

The chain uses TRBV4-1 and TRBJ2-7; the match to TRBD1 covers 9 bases. V lost 3 bases and J lost 3; bases outside the gene matches: 3. The V gene's germline CDR1 is MGHRA and CDR2 YSYEKL. The CDR3 has 14 residues. This CDR3 is CASSHGQGSYEQYF. The CDR3 coding sequence is TGCGCCAGCAGCCACGGACAGGGGAGCTACGAGCAGTACTTC.

This clone was recorded a few times. The chain carries TRBV19 and TRBJ1-2; D gene unclear. There are 15 residues in the CDR3. In germline, CDR1 is LNHDA, CDR2 SQIVND (reference sequence). The V gene lost 5 bases and the J gene lost 0 bases, with 13 bases spanning the gap. CDR3 in DNA: TGTGCCAGTAGTCGAGACGGAGGACCTAACTATGGCTACACCTTC. Translation gives CASSRDGGPNYGYTF.

The V and J genes are TRBV2 and TRBJ2-1; a possible D gene is TRBD1 (6 bases). The CDR3 loop spans 15 amino acids. The germline V gene encodes CDR1 SNHLY and CDR2 FYNNEI. Trimming shortened V by 2 bases and J by 3 bases, and 11 bases separated the two germline ends. Written as DNA, the CDR3 is TGTGCCAGCAGTGAACCACAGGGTAGCTACAATGAGCAGTTCTTC. Its translation is CASSEPQGSYNEQFF.

DNA for the CDR3: TGTGCCACCAAGTCTAGTCTAGCGGGGGCCCTGAATTACAATGAGCAGTTCTTC. Amino acids: CATKSSLAGALNYNEQFF. The chain combines TRBV15 with TRBJ2-1, with 10 bases that match TRBD2. Germline CDR1 LNHNV, CDR2 YYDKDF (reference sequence). CDR3 length equals 18 residues. V was clipped by 7 bases and J by 4 bases; unmatched bases: 16.

This chain joins TRBV27 and TRBJ1-6; D unclear. The germline V and J ends were trimmed by 2 bases and 14 bases, with 16 bases remaining between them. The V gene's germline CDR1 is MNHEY and CDR2 SMNVEV (reference sequence). This CDR3 region has 14 residues. The CDR3 sequence is CASSLRERGRSLHF. CDR3 DNA sequence: TGTGCCAGCAGTTTAAGGGAGCGGGGAAGATCCCTCCACTTT.

The chain combines TRBV19 with TRBJ2-5, with a possible D match to TRBD2 (5 bases). Deletions cut 6 bases from V and 0 bases from J, with 14 bases between. CDR1 and CDR2 (germline): LNHDA, SQIVND (reference sequence). The length of the CDR3 is 15 residues. The CDR3 is CASRATEVHQETQYF. CDR3 DNA: TGTGCCAGTAGGGCAACGGAGGTACACCAAGAGACCCAGTACTTC.

The chain links TRBV7-3 to TRBJ2-1; no reliable D call. The CDR3 covers 13 residues. The V end lost 6 bases, the J end lost 4 bases, and 10 bases lay between the germline ends. Germline CDR1 reads SGHTA; CDR2 reads FQGTGA. CDR3 region: CASSTTGYNEQFF. DNA of the CDR3: TGTGCCAGCAGTACTACGGGTTACAATGAGCAGTTCTTC.

This rearrangement joins TRBV30 to TRBJ1-6; D is unclear. Per the germline V gene, CDR1 is GTSNPN and CDR2 is SVGIG (reference sequence). CDR3 length: 15 residues. V was clipped by 4 bases and J by 0 bases, with 10 bases between them. CDR3 in amino acids: CAWTQGSSYNSPLHF. The CDR3 DNA reads TGTGCCTGGACGCAAGGGAGCTCCTATAATTCACCCCTCCACTTT.

The chain is built from TRBV25-1 and TRBJ1-1; D unresolved. Germline V CDR1 and CDR2: MGHDK, SYGVNS. The CDR3 spans 14 residues. V was shortened by 8 bases and J by 5 bases, with 18 bases between the two germline ends. The CDR3 is CASADVGSSTEAFF. The CDR3 DNA sequence: TGTGCCAGCGCTGATGTTGGGAGTTCGACTGAAGCTTTCTTT.